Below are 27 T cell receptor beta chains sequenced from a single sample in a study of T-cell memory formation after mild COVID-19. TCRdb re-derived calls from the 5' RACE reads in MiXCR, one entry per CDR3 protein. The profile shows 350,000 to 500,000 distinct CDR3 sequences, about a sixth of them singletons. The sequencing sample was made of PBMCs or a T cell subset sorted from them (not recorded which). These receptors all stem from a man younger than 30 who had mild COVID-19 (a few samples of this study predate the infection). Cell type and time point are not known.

Written as DNA, the CDR3 is TGTGCCAGCAGTTACGACAGCAGGAACGAGCAGTACTTC. Protein: CASSYDSRNEQYF. This rearrangement joins TRBV6-6 to TRBJ2-7, with a tentative D call TRBD1 (5 bases). Germline V gives CDR1 MNHNY, CDR2 SVGAGI (reference sequence). The CDR3 is made up of 13 amino acids. Trimming took off 2 bases at V and 5 bases at J, with 10 bases between the two ends.

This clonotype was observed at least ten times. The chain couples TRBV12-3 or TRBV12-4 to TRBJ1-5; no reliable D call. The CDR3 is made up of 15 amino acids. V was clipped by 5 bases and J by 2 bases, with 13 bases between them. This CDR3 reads CASSPRELGNQPQHF. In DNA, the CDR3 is TGTGCCAGCAGTCCCCGTGAATTGGGCAATCAGCCCCAGCATTTT.

CDR3 sequence (DNA): TGTGCCAGCAGTTTGGGGGAGACTGGCTACACCTTC. This sequence encodes CASSLGETGYTF. V gene TRBV12-3 or TRBV12-4 combines with J gene TRBJ1-2; the D gene is possibly TRBD1 (5 bases). V was pared by 3 bases and J by 7 bases, with 9 bases between. The CDR3 sequence is 12 residues long.

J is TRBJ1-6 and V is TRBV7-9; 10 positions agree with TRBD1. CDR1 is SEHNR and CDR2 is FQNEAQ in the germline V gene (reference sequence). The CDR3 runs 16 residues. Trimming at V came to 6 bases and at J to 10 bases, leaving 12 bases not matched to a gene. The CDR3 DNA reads TGTGCCAGCAGTCCTTCCGGGACAGGGGTAGGGTCACCCCTCCACTTT. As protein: CASSPSGTGVGSPLHF.

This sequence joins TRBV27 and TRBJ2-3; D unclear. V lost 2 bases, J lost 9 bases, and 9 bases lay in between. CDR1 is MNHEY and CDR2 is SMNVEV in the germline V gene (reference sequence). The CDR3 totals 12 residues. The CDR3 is CASSLPDGTQYF. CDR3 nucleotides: TGTGCCAGCAGTTTACCGGACGGGACGCAGTATTTT.

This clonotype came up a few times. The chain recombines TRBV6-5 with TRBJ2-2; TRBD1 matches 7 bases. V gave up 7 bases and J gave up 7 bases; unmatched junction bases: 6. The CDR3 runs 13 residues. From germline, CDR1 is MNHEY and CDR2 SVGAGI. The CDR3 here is CASNRQGNGELFF. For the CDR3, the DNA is TGTGCCAGCAACCGACAGGGAAACGGGGAGCTGTTTTTT.

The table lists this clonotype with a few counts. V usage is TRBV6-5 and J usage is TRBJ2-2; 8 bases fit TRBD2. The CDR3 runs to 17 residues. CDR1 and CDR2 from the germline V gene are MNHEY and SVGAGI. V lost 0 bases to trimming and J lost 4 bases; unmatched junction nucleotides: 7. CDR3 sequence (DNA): TGTGCCAGCAGTTACTCGTCGGGGGGGCCGGGCACCGGGGAGCTGTTTTTT. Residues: CASSYSSGGPGTGELFF.

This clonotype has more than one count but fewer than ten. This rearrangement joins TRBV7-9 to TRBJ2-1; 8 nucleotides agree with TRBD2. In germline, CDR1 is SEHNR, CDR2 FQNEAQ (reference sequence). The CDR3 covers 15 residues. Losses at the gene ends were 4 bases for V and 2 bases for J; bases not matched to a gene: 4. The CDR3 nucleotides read TGTGCCAGCAGCTATGTCGGGGGGGCCTACAATGAGCAGTTCTTC. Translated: CASSYVGGAYNEQFF.

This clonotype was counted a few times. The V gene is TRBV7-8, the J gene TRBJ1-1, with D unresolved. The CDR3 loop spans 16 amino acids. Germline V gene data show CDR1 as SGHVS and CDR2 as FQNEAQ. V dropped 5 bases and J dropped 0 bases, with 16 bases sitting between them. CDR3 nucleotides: TGTGCCAGCAGCCCCCGCCAGAGCGTGATGAACACTGAAGCTTTCTTT. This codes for CASSPRQSVMNTEAFF.

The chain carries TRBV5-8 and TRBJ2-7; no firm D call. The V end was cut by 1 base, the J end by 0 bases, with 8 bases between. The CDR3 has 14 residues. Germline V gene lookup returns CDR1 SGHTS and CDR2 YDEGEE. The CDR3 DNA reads TGTGCCAGCAGCTTGTTTTCCTACTCCTACGAGCAGTACGTC. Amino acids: CASSLFSYSYEQYV.

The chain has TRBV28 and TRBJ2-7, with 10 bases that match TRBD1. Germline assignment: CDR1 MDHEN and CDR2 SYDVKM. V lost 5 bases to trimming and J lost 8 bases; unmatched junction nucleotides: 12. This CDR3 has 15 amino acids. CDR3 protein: CASSGRLGTGVQQYV. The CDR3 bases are TGTGCCAGCAGTGGACGCCTTGGGACAGGGGTACAGCAGTACGTC.

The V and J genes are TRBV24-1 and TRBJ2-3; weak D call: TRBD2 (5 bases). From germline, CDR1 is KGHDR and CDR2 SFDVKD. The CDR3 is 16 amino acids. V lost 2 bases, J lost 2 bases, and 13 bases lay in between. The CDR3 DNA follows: TGTGCCACCAGTGATTCGGTGAGCGGATACACAGATACGCAGTATTTT. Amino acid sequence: CATSDSVSGYTDTQYF.

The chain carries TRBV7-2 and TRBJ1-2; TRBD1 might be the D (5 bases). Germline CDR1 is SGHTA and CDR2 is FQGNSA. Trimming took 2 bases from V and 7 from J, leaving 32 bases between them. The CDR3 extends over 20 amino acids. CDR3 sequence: CASSLFLGFSGGRNAGGYTF. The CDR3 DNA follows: TGTGCCAGCAGCTTATTTTTGGGATTCAGCGGGGGTCGAAATGCGGGTGGCTACACCTTC. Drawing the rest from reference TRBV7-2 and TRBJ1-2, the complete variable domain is GAGVSQSPSNKVTEKGKDVELRCDPISGHTALYWYRQSLGQGLEFLIYFQGNSAPDKSGLPSDRFSAERTGGSVSTLTIQRTQQEDSAVYLCASSLFLGFSGGRNAGGYTFGSGTRLTVV.

DNA for the CDR3: TGTGCCAGCAGTCTATCAGGGTCTTATCAGCCCCAGCATTTT. This encodes CASSLSGSYQPQHF. The chain couples TRBV7-8 to TRBJ1-5; tentatively, D is TRBD1 (5 bases). The CDR3 length is 14 residues. V gave up 6 bases and J gave up 5 bases, with 14 bases separating them. The germline V gene encodes CDR1 SGHVS and CDR2 FQNEAQ.

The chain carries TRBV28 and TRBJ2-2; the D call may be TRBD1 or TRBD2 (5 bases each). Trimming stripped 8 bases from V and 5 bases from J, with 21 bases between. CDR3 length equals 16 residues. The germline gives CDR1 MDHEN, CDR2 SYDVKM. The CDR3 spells CASAAEGSGLTGELFF. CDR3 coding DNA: TGTGCCAGCGCAGCAGAGGGATCAGGGTTAACCGGGGAGCTGTTTTTT.

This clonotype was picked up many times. CDR3 region: CASSLSQSYGYTF. In DNA form, the CDR3 reads TGTGCCAGCAGCTTGTCCCAGAGCTATGGCTACACCTTC. V is TRBV5-4 and J is TRBJ1-2; D remains ambiguous. This CDR3 has 13 residues. Looked up from germline, CDR1 is SGHNT and CDR2 is YYREEE (reference sequence). Trimming removed 1 base at V and 4 bases at J, with 8 bases between.

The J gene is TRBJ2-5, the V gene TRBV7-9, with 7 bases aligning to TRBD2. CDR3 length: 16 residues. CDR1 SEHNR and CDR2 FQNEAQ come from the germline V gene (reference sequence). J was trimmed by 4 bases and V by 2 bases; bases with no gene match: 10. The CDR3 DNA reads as TGTGCCAGCAGCTTATACGGGGAGGGGTACGGAGAGACCCAGTACTTC. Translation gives CASSLYGEGYGETQYF.

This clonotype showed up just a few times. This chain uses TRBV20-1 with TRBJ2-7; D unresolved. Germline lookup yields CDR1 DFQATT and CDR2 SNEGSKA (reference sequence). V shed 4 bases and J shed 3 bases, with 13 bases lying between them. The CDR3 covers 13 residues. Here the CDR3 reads CSAIRTEDYEQYF. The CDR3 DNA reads TGCAGTGCTATACGGACCGAAGACTACGAGCAGTACTTC.

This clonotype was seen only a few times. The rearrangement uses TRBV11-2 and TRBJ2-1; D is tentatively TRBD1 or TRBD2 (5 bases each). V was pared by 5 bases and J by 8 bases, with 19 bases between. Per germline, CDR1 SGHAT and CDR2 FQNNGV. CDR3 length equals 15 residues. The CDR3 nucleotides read TGTGCCAGCAGCAACCTCATCGCAGGGACGGATGAGCAGTTCTTC. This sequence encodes CASSNLIAGTDEQFF.

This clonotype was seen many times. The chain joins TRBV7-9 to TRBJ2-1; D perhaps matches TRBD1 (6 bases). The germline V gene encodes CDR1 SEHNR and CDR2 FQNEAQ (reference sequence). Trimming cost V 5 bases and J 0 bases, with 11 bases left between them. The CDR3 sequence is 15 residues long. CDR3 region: CASSQDRTSYNEQFF. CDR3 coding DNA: TGTGCCAGCAGCCAGGACAGAACCTCCTACAATGAGCAGTTCTTC.

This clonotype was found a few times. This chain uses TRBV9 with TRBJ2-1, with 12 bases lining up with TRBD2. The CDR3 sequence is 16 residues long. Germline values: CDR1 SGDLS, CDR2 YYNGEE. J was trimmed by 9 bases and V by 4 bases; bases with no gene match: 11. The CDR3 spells CASSPGTSGWGGEQFF. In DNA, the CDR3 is TGTGCCAGCAGCCCTGGGACTAGCGGGTGGGGTGGTGAGCAGTTCTTC.

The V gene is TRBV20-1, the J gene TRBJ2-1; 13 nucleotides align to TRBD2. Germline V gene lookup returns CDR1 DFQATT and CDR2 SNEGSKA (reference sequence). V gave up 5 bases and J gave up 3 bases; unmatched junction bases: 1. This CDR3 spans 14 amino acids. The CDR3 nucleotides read TGCAGTGCTGGGACTAGCGGGAACTACAATGAGCAGTTCTTC. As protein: CSAGTSGNYNEQFF.

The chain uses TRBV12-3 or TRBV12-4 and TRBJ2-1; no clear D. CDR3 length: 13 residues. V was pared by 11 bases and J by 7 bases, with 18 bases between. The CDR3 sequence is CASEPGVGNEQFF. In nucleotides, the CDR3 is TGTGCCTCCGAGCCAGGCGTGGGGAATGAGCAGTTCTTC.

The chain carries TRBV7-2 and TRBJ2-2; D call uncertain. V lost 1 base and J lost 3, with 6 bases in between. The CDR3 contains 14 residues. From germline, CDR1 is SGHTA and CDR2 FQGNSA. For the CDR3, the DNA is TGTGCCAGCAGCTTAGGACATCACACCGGGGAGCTGTTTTTT. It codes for CASSLGHHTGELFF.

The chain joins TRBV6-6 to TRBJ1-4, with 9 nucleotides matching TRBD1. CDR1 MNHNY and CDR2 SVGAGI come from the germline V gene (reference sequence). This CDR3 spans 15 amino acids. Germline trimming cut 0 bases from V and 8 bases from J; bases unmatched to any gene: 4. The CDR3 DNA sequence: TGTGCCAGCAGTTACTCGTGGGACAGGGAGGAAAAACTGTTTTTT. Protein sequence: CASSYSWDREEKLFF.

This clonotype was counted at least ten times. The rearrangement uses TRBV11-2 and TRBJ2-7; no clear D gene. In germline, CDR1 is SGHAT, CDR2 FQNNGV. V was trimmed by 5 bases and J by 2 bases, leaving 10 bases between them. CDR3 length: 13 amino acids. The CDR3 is CASSLGRAYEQYF. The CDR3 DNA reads TGTGCCAGCAGCCTTGGACGGGCCTACGAGCAGTACTTC.

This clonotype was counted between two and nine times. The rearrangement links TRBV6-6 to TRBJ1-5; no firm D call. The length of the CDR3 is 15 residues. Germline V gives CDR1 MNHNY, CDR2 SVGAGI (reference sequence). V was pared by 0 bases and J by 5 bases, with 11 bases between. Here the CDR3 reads CASSYSRWSDQPQHF. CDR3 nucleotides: TGTGCCAGCAGTTACTCGCGGTGGTCCGATCAGCCCCAGCATTTT.